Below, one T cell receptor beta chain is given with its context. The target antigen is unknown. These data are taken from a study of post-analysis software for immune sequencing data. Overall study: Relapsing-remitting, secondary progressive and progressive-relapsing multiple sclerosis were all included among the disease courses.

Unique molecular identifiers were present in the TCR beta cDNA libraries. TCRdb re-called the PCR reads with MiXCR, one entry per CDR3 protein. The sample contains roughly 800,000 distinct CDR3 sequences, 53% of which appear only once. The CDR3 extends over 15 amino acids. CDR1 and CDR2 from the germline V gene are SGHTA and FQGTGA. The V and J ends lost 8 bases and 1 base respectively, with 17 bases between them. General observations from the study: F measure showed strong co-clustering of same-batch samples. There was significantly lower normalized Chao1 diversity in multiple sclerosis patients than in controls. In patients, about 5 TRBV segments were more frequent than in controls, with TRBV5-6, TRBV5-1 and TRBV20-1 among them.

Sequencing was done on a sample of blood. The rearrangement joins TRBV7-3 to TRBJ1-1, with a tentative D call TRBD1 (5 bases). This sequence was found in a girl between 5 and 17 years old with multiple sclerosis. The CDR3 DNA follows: TGTGCCAGCTCGGTTGTCGGGACGGGGAACACTGAAGCTTTCTTT. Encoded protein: CASSVVGTGNTEAFF. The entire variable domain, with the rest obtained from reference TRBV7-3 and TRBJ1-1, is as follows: GAGVSQTPSNKVTEKGKYVELRCDPISGHTALYWYRQSLGQGPEFLIYFQGTGAADDSGLPNDRFFAVRPEGSVSTLKIQRTERGDSAVYLCASSVVGTGNTEAFFGQGTRLTVV.